This entry describes one TCR beta chain. This record belongs to a study of blood T cell repertoires in COVID-19. About the study: Some COVID-19 samples were acute and others convalescent; all came from the United States, Italy and Spain. PBMCs, B-cell-depleted T cells, or T cells were the source of the cDNA or gDNA that made up the material.

J gave up 0 bases and V 5 bases, and 9 bases lay outside the gene matches. CDR1 is SGHVS, CDR2 FQNEAQ, per germline. This CDR3 spans 17 amino acids. As processed by the authors: Scientists estimated how many nucleated cells there were by amplifying reference gene primers. TCRdb keeps only in-frame clones here, not all; method: immunoSEQ multiplex PCR. V and J calls plus clone size are reproduced from that table; the DNA served to infer D and trimming. The sample yields about 110,000 clones, around 89% seen once. The chain is built from TRBV7-8 and TRBJ1-4; 7 nucleotides agree with TRBD1. The sequenced material came from peripheral blood. The source is a human donor in a cohort sampled during active COVID-19. In DNA, the CDR3 is TGTGCCAGCAGCCCGAGGACAGGACGTTCAACTAATGAAAAACTGTTTTTT. Protein: CASSPRTGRSTNEKLFF.